This section outlines one T cell receptor (beta chain) sequence together with its context. This entry comes from a study of blood T cell repertoires in COVID-19. Some clones are missing from TCRdb's copy, which holds only in-frame ones; the method was immunoSEQ multiplex PCR. The table lists 160,000 or so clones, 85% to 95% of them singletons. Between the trimmed V and J ends, which lost 1 base and 3 bases, there was a span of 13 bases. CDR1 and CDR2 (germline): SGHDT, YYEEEE. CDR3 length equals 16 residues. This TCR came from a woman aged 60 to 75 with COVID-19, enrolled during active disease. The sequenced material came from peripheral blood. The chain couples TRBV5-6 to TRBJ2-2; the D gene is possibly TRBD2 (5 bases). In DNA, the CDR3 is TGTGCCAGCAGCTTGAGTGGCGGGTCCTACACCGGGGAGCTGTTTTTT. Translated, it gives CASSLSGGSYTGELFF.